This TCR beta chain was found in a study of CD8 T cells in ankylosing spondylitis. Broader study findings: Seemingly distinctive of ankylosing spondylitis blood was a TCR beta motif formed by eight highly homologous variants.

Looked up from germline, CDR1 is SQVTM and CDR2 is ANQGSEA. V was cut by 7 bases and J by 2 bases, with 14 bases left in between. CDR3 size: 13 residues. TCRdb fed the 5' RACE reads into MiXCR, producing one record per CDR3 protein. The sample has some 700,000 distinct CDR3 sequences, over 15% seen once. This clonotype was observed a few times. The antigen remains undetermined. Input material: blood, either unsorted or a sorted T cell fraction (not recorded which). The TCR comes from a male donor with ankylosing spondylitis. The chain is built from TRBV29-1 and TRBJ2-5; possible D gene TRBD1, 6 bases. DNA of the CDR3: TGCAGCGCACGGGGACATACACAAGAGACCCAGTACTTC. It encodes CSARGHTQETQYF.